The next 21 T cell receptor beta chains were all read from a single sample in a study of CD8 T cells in Susac syndrome. The RNA, roughly 0.5 to 1 ug, was put through reverse transcription using random hexamers. TCRdb called the immunoSEQ multiplex PCR reads again in MiXCR, with one record for every CDR3 protein. In the table there are about 140,000 distinct CDR3 sequences, about 95% of which are singletons. The material sequenced was CD4+ T cells from PBMCs. The receptor source for this set is a human donor with Susac syndrome.

The chain uses TRBV20-1 and TRBJ2-5; 16 nucleotides align to TRBD2. Losses at the gene ends were 6 bases for V and 3 bases for J; bases not matched to a gene: 7. The CDR3 is made up of 16 amino acids. The germline CDR1 and CDR2 sequences are DFQATT and SNEGSKA (reference sequence). The CDR3 DNA reads TGCAGTGCAACGGGGACTAGCGGGAGGGTGGAAGAGACCCAGTACTTC. Its protein is CSATGTSGRVEETQYF.

This chain connects TRBV4-3 to TRBJ2-6; tentative D call: TRBD2 (6 bases). CDR3 size: 17 residues. Germline lookup yields CDR1 LGHNA and CDR2 YSLEER. Trimming pared 3 bases from V and 2 bases from J, leaving 14 bases between. CDR3 bases: TGCGCCAGCAGCCATGACGGGGGAGTCGCTGGGGCCAACGTCCTGACTTTC. It is translated as CASSHDGGVAGANVLTF.

The chain couples TRBV7-9 to TRBJ2-1; D might be TRBD2 (6 bases). The CDR3 covers 16 residues. V was shortened by 6 bases and J by 7 bases, with 22 bases between the two germline ends. Germline-derived CDR1 and CDR2 are SEHNR and FQNEAQ (reference sequence). The chain's CDR3 is CASRPKGGRTWNEQFF. CDR3 bases: TGTGCCAGCAGACCCAAGGGTGGGAGGACATGGAATGAGCAGTTCTTC.

The chain is built from TRBV5-6 and TRBJ2-2, with D hard to call. The V gene lost 0 bases and the J gene lost 3 bases, with 9 bases spanning the gap. Germline loops: CDR1 SGHDT, CDR2 YYEEEE. The CDR3 spans 15 residues. The CDR3 region is CASSLVVQYTGELFF. DNA of the CDR3: TGTGCCAGCAGCTTGGTCGTCCAGTACACCGGGGAGCTGTTTTTT.

V usage is TRBV12-3 or TRBV12-4 and J usage is TRBJ1-5; unclear D gene. Between the trimmed V and J ends, which lost 6 bases and 3 bases, there was a span of 9 bases. The CDR3 is made up of 13 amino acids. In DNA, the CDR3 is TGTGCCAGCAGCCTTCAAGACAATCAGCCCCAGCATTTT. Residues: CASSLQDNQPQHF.

V usage is TRBV5-4 and J usage is TRBJ2-7; the D gene is possibly TRBD2 (6 bases). This CDR3 is built from 12 residues. V was pared by 0 bases and J by 8 bases, with 9 bases between. The V gene's germline CDR1 is SGHNT and CDR2 YYREEE (reference sequence). In DNA form, the CDR3 reads TGTGCCAGCAGCTTGGAACGGGAGAAGCAGTACTTC. It specifies CASSLEREKQYF.

The chain employs TRBV5-1 and TRBJ1-1; D is uncertain. V shed 3 bases and J shed 8 bases, with 14 bases lying between them. CDR3 size: 13 residues. The germline CDR1 and CDR2 sequences are SGHRS and YFSETQ. CDR3: CASSSGRQKEAFF. CDR3 DNA sequence: TGCGCCAGCAGCTCCGGCCGACAAAAGGAAGCTTTCTTT.

The chain uses TRBV30 and TRBJ2-1; D ambiguous. The CDR3 sequence is 10 residues long. Trimming removed 7 bases from V and 7 bases from J, with 8 bases in between. Germline V lookup: CDR1 GTSNPN, CDR2 SVGIG (reference sequence). The CDR3 here is CASGRNEQFF. In DNA form, the CDR3 reads TGTGCCTCAGGCCGGAATGAGCAGTTCTTC.

V is TRBV20-1 and J is TRBJ1-5; D unclear. Germline CDR1 DFQATT, CDR2 SNEGSKA (reference sequence). The length of the CDR3 is 12 residues. Between the trimmed V and J ends, which lost 6 bases and 4 bases, there was a span of 10 bases. CDR3 coding DNA: TGCAGTGCCCATGACGGTAATCAGCCCCAGCATTTT. Its protein product is CSAHDGNQPQHF.

This chain links TRBV19 with TRBJ1-5; maybe TRBD1 (6 bases). Germline V gene data show CDR1 as LNHDA and CDR2 as SQIVND (reference sequence). V was shortened by 7 bases and J by 6 bases, with 22 bases between the two germline ends. The CDR3 covers 16 residues. For the CDR3, the DNA is TGTGCCAGTATTGGTCCAGGGGCTGGCACAAGTCAGCCCCAGCATTTT. It codes for CASIGPGAGTSQPQHF.

The chain links TRBV20-1 to TRBJ2-4; possible D gene TRBD2, 6 bases. The CDR3 spans 12 residues. The V gene's germline CDR1 is DFQATT and CDR2 SNEGSKA (reference sequence). V gave up 7 bases and J gave up 7 bases, with 14 bases separating them. CDR3 coding DNA: TGCAGTGTGGTACGCGGGGCTAACATTCAGTACTTC. Translated, it gives CSVVRGANIQYF.

The chain is built from TRBV29-1 and TRBJ2-7, with D possibly TRBD2 on 6 matching bases. This CDR3 comprises 11 residues. CDR1 and CDR2 from the germline V gene are SQVTM and ANQGSEA. The V end lost 6 bases, the J end lost 2 bases, and 8 bases lay between the germline ends. The CDR3 here is CSVRGAYEQYF. The DNA of the CDR3 is TGCAGCGTGCGGGGCGCCTACGAGCAGTACTTC.

The chain has TRBV10-3 and TRBJ2-3; D gene ambiguous. Per the germline V gene, CDR1 is ENHRY and CDR2 is SYGVKD. This CDR3 has 11 amino acids. Trimming cost V 4 bases and J 4 bases, with 3 bases left between them. CDR3 nucleotides: TGTGCCATCAGTGTAGCAGATACGCAGTATTTT. Its translation is CAISVADTQYF.

The V call is TRBV5-1, the J call TRBJ2-5; maybe TRBD2 (7 bases). The CDR3 is 14 amino acids. The V end was cut by 5 bases, the J end by 2 bases, with 13 bases between. Germline V gives CDR1 SGHRS, CDR2 YFSETQ. The CDR3 DNA is TGCGCCAGCAGAGGGGGGGGGTCTCAAGAGACCCAGTACTTC. Amino acid sequence: CASRGGGSQETQYF.

The rearrangement uses TRBV5-1 and TRBJ1-2, with D possibly TRBD1 on 5 matching bases. The germline CDR1 and CDR2 sequences are SGHRS and YFSETQ. Trimming shortened V by 4 bases and J by 6 bases, and 10 bases separated the two germline ends. There are 12 residues in the CDR3. The CDR3 loop is CASSRPGNGYTF. The CDR3 nucleotides read TGCGCCAGCAGCCGGCCAGGGAATGGCTACACCTTC.

This chain joins TRBV4-1 and TRBJ1-5; D might be TRBD1 (6 bases). Trimming removed 6 bases from V and 7 bases from J, with 16 bases in between. The CDR3 extends over 14 amino acids. The germline gives CDR1 MGHRA, CDR2 YSYEKL. The CDR3 reads CASRPTGIGQPQHF. CDR3 sequence (DNA): TGCGCCAGCAGGCCTACAGGGATTGGGCAGCCCCAGCATTTT.

The V and J genes are TRBV7-9 and TRBJ2-5; TRBD2 aligns across 7 bases. Germline lookup yields CDR1 SEHNR and CDR2 FQNEAQ (reference sequence). The length of the CDR3 is 14 residues. Germline trimming cut 3 bases from V and 5 bases from J; bases unmatched to any gene: 6. CDR3 loop: CASSFRLASETQYF. CDR3 bases: TGTGCCAGCAGCTTTAGACTAGCTTCGGAGACCCAGTACTTC.

The chain uses TRBV18 and TRBJ1-2, with D perhaps TRBD1 (5 bases). Germline V gives CDR1 KGHSH, CDR2 LQKENI. Trimming removed 3 bases from V and 1 base from J, with 6 bases in between. The CDR3 totals 13 residues. This chain's CDR3 is CASSPGHNYGYTF. The CDR3 DNA is TGTGCCAGCTCACCCGGACATAACTATGGCTACACCTTC.

The CDR3 nucleotides read TGTGCCATCGCTGGCGGGACACCCAATGAGCAGTTCTTC. The encoded protein is CAIAGGTPNEQFF. The chain joins TRBV10-3 to TRBJ2-1; D tentatively reads TRBD1 or TRBD2 (6 bases each). With 8 bases removed from V and 6 bases from J, the gap between germline ends came to 14 bases. This CDR3 is built from 13 residues. Germline V gene data show CDR1 as ENHRY and CDR2 as SYGVKD.

The genes are TRBV27 and TRBJ2-3; D possibly matches TRBD1 or TRBD2 (5 bases each). Germline values: CDR1 MNHEY, CDR2 SMNVEV (reference sequence). Trimming cost V 1 base and J 3 bases, with 17 bases left between them. This CDR3 has 17 amino acids. CDR3 residues: CASSLWSTRWGTDTQYF. The DNA of the CDR3 is TGTGCCAGCAGTTTATGGTCAACCCGCTGGGGGACAGATACGCAGTATTTT.

The CDR3 coding sequence is TGTGCCACCAGCAGAGAGTTGGCAGCCCATGGCTACACCTTC. The encoded protein is CATSRELAAHGYTF. This rearrangement joins TRBV15 to TRBJ1-2; D is unresolved. Germline V gene lookup returns CDR1 LNHNV and CDR2 YYDKDF (reference sequence). V shed 0 bases and J shed 6 bases, with 11 bases lying between them. This CDR3 spans 14 amino acids.